A selection of T cell receptor beta chains follows, all from one sample in a study of blood T cell repertoires in COVID-19. The protocol was immunoSEQ multiplex PCR, while the TCRdb copy is restricted to in-frame clones and leaves out a portion. The sample includes a few hundred thousand clones, around nine tenths seen only once; the top ten take 1.5% to 2%. The sequencing sample was made of PBMCs or T cells enriched from blood (not recorded which). Receptors originate from a woman in her forties or fifties who had recovered from COVID-19. Both conserved end residues are part of each CDR3. Each record gives: J gene, V gene, clone size, D gene, CDR3 DNA, CDR3 protein. D genes are given only for firm matches. The size field is filled for only some rows; it gives once, few, many or a size class.

TRBJ2-1 TRBV4-1 . TRBD2 TGCGCCAGCAAAACTAGCGGGAGAGGTGAGCAGTTCTTC CASKTSGRGEQFF
TRBJ1-5 TRBV6-1 . TRBD1 TGTGCCAGCAGTGGCCGGGACAGGGACTATAGCAATCAGCCCCAGCATTTT CASSGRDRDYSNQPQHF
TRBJ1-1 TRBV27 . TRBD1 TGTGCCAGCAGTCCCGGGACAGGGGGCACTGAAGCTTTCTTT CASSPGTGGTEAFF
TRBJ2-7 TRBV19 . . TGTGCCAGTAGTATAGAAGACAGCCGTTACGAGCAGTACTTC CASSIEDSRYEQYF
TRBJ1-6 TRBV6-1 once . TGTGCCAGCAGTGAAGAATGGAGCTCAAGCCCCTCCATTCACCTCCACTTT CASSEEWSSSPSIHLHF
TRBJ1-4 TRBV7-2 . . TGTGCCAGCAGCCTAGGGGTTTACAGTGAAAAACTGTTTTTT CASSLGVYSEKLFF
TRBJ1-3 TRBV18 . . TGTGCCAGCTCATTAAATCCGGGAAGCTCTGGAAACACCATATATTTT CASSLNPGSSGNTIYF
TRBJ1-2 TRBV19 . . TGTGCCAGTAGTATCTTTACTGAAGTAAACTATGGCTACACCTTC CASSIFTEVNYGYTF
TRBJ2-7 TRBV5-8 . TRBD2 TGTGCCAGCAGCCGGACTAGCGGGAGTGGGGGGTCCTACGAGCAGTACTTC CASSRTSGSGGSYEQYF
TRBJ2-7 TRBV5-4 . TRBD1 TGTGCCAGCAGCTTCCGGGACAGGGTCAACGAGCAGTACTTC CASSFRDRVNEQYF
TRBJ1-5 TRBV18 few . TGTGCCAGCTCCCCGGGAATGGGAGATCAGCCCCAGCATTTT CASSPGMGDQPQHF
TRBJ2-3 TRBV9 few . TGTGCCAGCAGCAGAGACAGGCAAGATACGCAGTATTTT CASSRDRQDTQYF
TRBJ2-1 TRBV19 . TRBD1 TGTGCCAGTTCTTCCCGGGACAGATACAATGAGCAGTTCTTC CASSSRDRYNEQFF